Below, 28 T cell receptor beta chains from the same sample are listed, as sequenced in a study of human T cells and chemical hapten exposure. Time point in this sample: healthy volunteer bleed at 2 weeks. Total RNA came from unfractionated whole blood. TCRdb ran MiXCR on the RACE reads and lists one entry per CDR3 protein. The sample holds 80,000 to 100,000 distinct CDR3 sequences; over 8% are singletons and the top ten take 2.5% to 3.5%. The specimen sequenced was whole blood. All receptors come from a female donor in good health. Some clones in this sample may be carry-over from other donors' samples.

In this sample, this clonotype turned up a few times. V usage is TRBV3-1 and J usage is TRBJ1-1; D is undetermined. The V and J ends lost 1 base and 1 base respectively, with 4 bases between them. The germline V gene has CDR1 LGHDT and CDR2 YNNKEL (reference sequence). The CDR3 runs 13 residues. CDR3 sequence reads: CASSQGANTEAFF. For the CDR3, the DNA is TGTGCCAGCAGCCAAGGGGCGAACACTGAAGCTTTCTTT.

The chain joins TRBV5-1 to TRBJ1-1; D not certain. Germline lookup yields CDR1 SGHRS and CDR2 YFSETQ. The V and J ends lost 5 bases and 6 bases respectively, with 14 bases between them. This CDR3 has 13 amino acids. CDR3 residues: CASRAPEEAEAFF. In DNA form, the CDR3 reads TGCGCCAGCAGGGCTCCCGAGGAGGCTGAAGCTTTCTTT.

The J gene is TRBJ2-7, the V gene TRBV20-1; 14 nucleotides align to TRBD2. The trim removed 0 bases at V and 9 bases at J, leaving 7 bases unmatched. This CDR3 comprises 15 residues. CDR1 and CDR2 (germline): DFQATT, SNEGSKA (reference sequence). Written as DNA, the CDR3 is TGCAGTGCTAGAGATAGACTAGCGGGAGGGTCCTGGCAGTACTTC. This codes for CSARDRLAGGSWQYF.

This clonotype was detected many times. The J gene is TRBJ2-1, the V gene TRBV7-9; weak D call: TRBD1 (5 bases). From germline, CDR1 is SEHNR and CDR2 FQNEAQ (reference sequence). The CDR3 is made up of 12 amino acids. Trimming removed 1 base at V and 15 bases at J, with 13 bases between. DNA of the CDR3: TGTGCCAGCAGCTTAGGAGCAGGGATTCGGTTCTTC. Translating gives CASSLGAGIRFF.

This chain joins TRBV7-2 and TRBJ1-1; D unresolved. V was trimmed by 5 bases and J by 4 bases, leaving 14 bases between them. The CDR3 loop spans 14 amino acids. CDR1 is SGHTA, CDR2 FQGNSA, per germline. In DNA, the CDR3 is TGTGCCAGCAGCCTGGACTGGAGGACCACTGAAGCTTTCTTT. It codes for CASSLDWRTTEAFF.

There are a few counts of this clonotype. The chain links TRBV29-1 to TRBJ1-1; the match to TRBD1 covers 7 bases. CDR1 and CDR2 from the germline V gene are SQVTM and ANQGSEA. With V trimmed by 5 bases and J by 4 bases, 10 bases remained unmatched. The CDR3 extends over 14 amino acids. In nucleotides, the CDR3 is TGCAGCGTTCCTCCAGGGGGGCAGGGCACTGAAGCTTTCTTT. Translated, it gives CSVPPGGQGTEAFF.

This clonotype was seen repeatedly, ten times or more. The chain recombines TRBV29-1 with TRBJ2-1; TRBD1 or TRBD2 may be the D gene (5 bases each). This CDR3 spans 13 amino acids. V shed 7 bases and J shed 2 bases, with 12 bases lying between them. Germline loops: CDR1 SQVTM, CDR2 ANQGSEA. CDR3 amino acids: CSGGQGPYNEQFF. The CDR3, as DNA: TGCAGCGGAGGCCAGGGACCCTACAATGAGCAGTTCTTC.

This clonotype was picked up a small number of times. The chain has TRBV6-5 and TRBJ2-1; 8 bases align to TRBD1. V was clipped by 5 bases and J by 6 bases; unmatched bases: 6. This CDR3 is built from 14 residues. In germline, CDR1 is MNHEY, CDR2 SVGAGI. The CDR3 DNA is TGTGCCAGCAGTCACGGACAGGGTAGCAATGAGCAGTTCTTC. Its protein product is CASSHGQGSNEQFF.

The CDR3 coding sequence is TGTGCCAGCAGCGCGGGAGAGGGTCAGACCCAGTACTTC. Its translation: CASSAGEGQTQYF. The chain joins TRBV9 to TRBJ2-5; D perhaps matches TRBD2 (6 bases). V dropped 3 bases and J dropped 6 bases, with 12 bases sitting between them. Germline values: CDR1 SGDLS, CDR2 YYNGEE. This CDR3 comprises 13 residues.

The chain combines TRBV14 with TRBJ1-2; no definite D call. CDR3 size: 14 residues. Germline CDR1 and CDR2: SGHDN and FVKESK. V was cut by 0 bases and J by 8 bases, with 13 bases left in between. CDR3 nucleotide sequence: TGTGCCAGCAGCCAAGAGTTCGGCATCCGGGGCTACACCTTC. Translated: CASSQEFGIRGYTF. Together with reference TRBV14 and TRBJ1-2, the CDR3 gives the full variable domain: EAGVTQFPSHSVIEKGQTVTLRCDPISGHDNLYWYRRVMGKEIKFLLHFVKESKQDESGMPNNRFLAERTGGTYSTLKVQPAELEDSGVYFCASSQEFGIRGYTFGSGTRLTVV.

This clonotype appeared a few times. This rearrangement joins TRBV28 to TRBJ2-7; 9 nucleotides agree with TRBD1. Germline V gene sequence: CDR1 MDHEN, CDR2 SYDVKM. The CDR3 runs 16 residues. V dropped 3 bases and J dropped 3; count of bases not matched to a gene: 9. The CDR3 DNA follows: TGTGCCAGCAGTTTGAGACCGGGACAGGGCCACTACGAGCAGTACTTC. Amino acids: CASSLRPGQGHYEQYF.

This clonotype was found many times. This chain joins TRBV4-3 and TRBJ2-7; 8 bases agree with TRBD1. J lost 1 base, V lost 3 bases, and 2 bases had no gene match. Germline assignment: CDR1 LGHNA and CDR2 YSLEER. The CDR3 runs 14 residues. Here the CDR3 DNA reads TGCGCCAGCAGCCAGGACAGGGAATCCTACGAGCAGTACTTC. Protein product: CASSQDRESYEQYF.

In this sample, this clonotype turned up a few times. The V and J genes are TRBV24-1 and TRBJ2-1; D gene uncertain. Germline V gene lookup returns CDR1 KGHDR and CDR2 SFDVKD. V shed 3 bases and J shed 5 bases, with 10 bases lying between them. The CDR3 consists of 14 residues. This chain's CDR3 is CATSDRLDDNEQFF. The CDR3 DNA sequence: TGTGCCACCAGTGATCGGCTTGATGACAATGAGCAGTTCTTC.

The chain employs TRBV5-1 and TRBJ2-2; 11 bases agree with TRBD2. Germline assignment: CDR1 SGHRS and CDR2 YFSETQ. The CDR3 is 16 amino acids. Losses at the gene ends were 4 bases for V and 4 bases for J; bases not matched to a gene: 6. The CDR3 DNA follows: TGCGCCAGCAGCCCCGGGACTAGCGGAGGCACCGGGGAGCTGTTTTTT. This sequence encodes CASSPGTSGGTGELFF.

This clonotype came up a few times. This rearrangement joins TRBV5-5 to TRBJ1-1; no clear D. With 1 base removed from V and 0 bases from J, the gap between germline ends came to 4 bases. CDR1 SGHKS and CDR2 YYEKEE come from the germline V gene (reference sequence). The CDR3 is made up of 13 amino acids. The DNA of the CDR3 is TGTGCCAGCAGCTTGAGTATGAACACTGAAGCTTTCTTT. This translates into CASSLSMNTEAFF.

This clonotype occurred many times. The rearrangement joins TRBV29-1 to TRBJ2-1, with D unclear. The CDR3 contains 14 residues. Germline values: CDR1 SQVTM, CDR2 ANQGSEA. V lost 7 bases and J 0 bases, leaving 13 bases between the germline ends. CDR3 protein: CSALSENSYNEQFF. The CDR3 coding sequence is TGCAGCGCCCTCTCGGAGAACTCCTACAATGAGCAGTTCTTC.

This chain links TRBV20-1 with TRBJ1-2; tentatively, D is TRBD1 (5 bases). Trimming stripped 5 bases from V and 0 bases from J, with 10 bases between. Germline CDR1 is DFQATT and CDR2 is SNEGSKA (reference sequence). This CDR3 comprises 13 residues. The CDR3 loop reads CSAGGATNYGYTF. The CDR3 DNA reads TGCAGTGCTGGGGGAGCCACTAACTATGGCTACACCTTC.

This clonotype was detected a few times. The V gene is TRBV20-1, the J gene TRBJ2-7; 7 positions match TRBD2. The ends lost 5 bases at V and 4 bases at J; junction bases unmatched: 5. Germline V gene lookup returns CDR1 DFQATT and CDR2 SNEGSKA (reference sequence). The CDR3 consists of 12 residues. The CDR3 region is CSADWGGYEQYF. CDR3 DNA sequence: TGCAGTGCTGACTGGGGGGGATACGAGCAGTACTTC.

On this clonotype itself: One end of the junction fails to match germline, which may point to a read error. CDR3 sequence reads: CASGLHRLGDTEAFF. DNA of the CDR3: TGCGCCAGCGGCTTGCACAGGCTAGGGGACACTGAAGCTTTCTTT. The chain employs TRBV5-1 and TRBJ1-1; D is possibly TRBD1 (5 bases). This CDR3 comprises 15 residues. CDR1 and CDR2 (germline): SGHRS, YFSETQ.

The chain joins TRBV4-3 to TRBJ1-2; D is undetermined. The CDR3 is 15 residues long. The V and J ends lost 0 bases and 4 bases respectively, with 12 bases between them. Germline V gives CDR1 LGHNA, CDR2 YSLEER. In DNA form, the CDR3 reads TGCGCCAGCAGCCAAGATCTAAGGGCTGTCTATGGCTACACCTTC. It encodes CASSQDLRAVYGYTF.

In its sample, this clonotype was seen many times. The chain employs TRBV9 and TRBJ2-7; no clear D gene. The CDR3 extends over 15 amino acids. The V end was cut by 0 bases, the J end by 2 bases, with 12 bases between. Per the germline V gene, CDR1 is SGDLS and CDR2 is YYNGEE. CDR3 sequence (DNA): TGTGCCAGCAGCGTAGGAGGACCCCCGGCCTACGAGCAGTACTTC. The encoded protein is CASSVGGPPAYEQYF. Filled out from reference TRBV9 and TRBJ2-7, the complete variable domain reads DSGVTQTPKHLITATGQRVTLRCSPRSGDLSVYWYQQSLDQGLQFLIQYYNGEERAKGNILERFSAQQFPDLHSELNLSSLELGDSALYFCASSVGGPPAYEQYFGPGTRLTVT.

In this sample, this clonotype turned up many times. The V call is TRBV4-2, the J call TRBJ1-6; D unclear. CDR3 length equals 14 residues. The germline V gene has CDR1 LGHNA and CDR2 YNFKEQ. Trimming took 0 bases from V and 5 from J, leaving 5 bases between them. The CDR3 DNA reads TGTGCCAGCAGCCAAGAAAGAGATAATTCACCCCTCCACTTT. This gives the protein CASSQERDNSPLHF.

This chain uses TRBV24-1 with TRBJ2-1; no firm D call. The V gene lost 5 bases and the J gene lost 6 bases, with 10 bases spanning the gap. CDR3 length: 13 residues. Germline V gives CDR1 KGHDR, CDR2 SFDVKD. CDR3 sequence (DNA): TGTGCCACCAGTGCCGATACGAGCAATGAGCAGTTCTTC. This translates into CATSADTSNEQFF.

The chain recombines TRBV28 with TRBJ1-1, with D unresolved. Per germline, CDR1 MDHEN and CDR2 SYDVKM. The CDR3 sequence is 14 residues long. V was pared by 5 bases and J by 2 bases, with 12 bases between. CDR3 nucleotide sequence: TGTGCCAGCAGTGGTCTTGCCGTTAACACTGAAGCTTTCTTT. It is translated as CASSGLAVNTEAFF.

This clonotype was picked up a small number of times. The rearrangement uses TRBV6-6 and TRBJ2-5; D is ambiguous. V lost 5 bases to trimming and J lost 5 bases, with 12 bases between them. CDR3 length equals 13 residues. Germline V lookup: CDR1 MNHNY, CDR2 SVGAGI (reference sequence). The CDR3 loop reads CASSVNIRETQYF. DNA of the CDR3: TGTGCCAGCAGTGTAAACATAAGGGAGACCCAGTACTTC.

This clonotype has more than one count but fewer than ten. The chain carries TRBV27 and TRBJ2-1, with D tentatively TRBD2 (6 bases). The germline V gene has CDR1 MNHEY and CDR2 SMNVEV (reference sequence). This CDR3 region has 15 residues. V was pared by 2 bases and J by 2 bases, with 10 bases between. DNA of the CDR3: TGTGCCAGCAGTTTAGCGGGAAACACCTACAATGAGCAGTTCTTC. Translated, it gives CASSLAGNTYNEQFF.

The chain uses TRBV19 and TRBJ1-2; TRBD1 is a possible D gene (5 bases). This CDR3 region has 14 residues. Germline V lookup: CDR1 LNHDA, CDR2 SQIVND (reference sequence). Trimming took 7 bases from V and 0 from J, leaving 12 bases between them. The CDR3 sequence: CASTMTAANYGYTF. In DNA form, the CDR3 reads TGTGCCAGTACTATGACAGCGGCTAACTATGGCTACACCTTC. Full variable domain (outside the CDR3, taken from reference TRBV19 and TRBJ1-2): DGGITQSPKYLFRKEGQNVTLSCEQNLNHDAMYWYRQDPGQGLRLIYYSQIVNDFQKGDIAEGYSVSREKKESFPLTVTSAQKNPTAFYLCASTMTAANYGYTFGSGTRLTVV.

The chain carries TRBV20-1 and TRBJ2-6; 7 bases map to TRBD1. V was pared by 5 bases and J by 0 bases, with 13 bases of the junction left unmatched. CDR1 is DFQATT and CDR2 is SNEGSKA in the germline V gene (reference sequence). This CDR3 has 18 residues. CDR3 loop: CSAPRLQGSSSGANVLTF. The CDR3 nucleotides read TGCAGTGCTCCGCGCCTACAGGGGTCTAGCTCTGGGGCCAACGTCCTGACTTTC.